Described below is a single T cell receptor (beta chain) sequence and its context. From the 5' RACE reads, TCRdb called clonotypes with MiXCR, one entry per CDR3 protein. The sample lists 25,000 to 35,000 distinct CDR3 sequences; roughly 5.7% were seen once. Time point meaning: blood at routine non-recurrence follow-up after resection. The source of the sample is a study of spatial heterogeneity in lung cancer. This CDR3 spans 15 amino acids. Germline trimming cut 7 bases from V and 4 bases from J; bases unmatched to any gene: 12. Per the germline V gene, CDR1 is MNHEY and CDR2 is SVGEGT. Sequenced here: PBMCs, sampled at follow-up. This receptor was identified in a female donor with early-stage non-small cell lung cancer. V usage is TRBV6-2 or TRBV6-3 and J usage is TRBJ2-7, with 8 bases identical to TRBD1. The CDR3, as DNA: TGTGCCAGCACCTCCCCGGACAGGGCCCCTTACGAGCAGTACTTC. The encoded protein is CASTSPDRAPYEQYF.